The source of this TCR beta chain is a study of glioma-infiltrating T cells. This CDR3 spans 14 amino acids. Germline V CDR1 and CDR2: LNHDA, SQIVND (reference sequence). Deletions cut 5 bases from V and 4 bases from J, with 15 bases between. The sample holds many counts of this clonotype. The antigen is unknown. Amplification of TCR alpha and beta CDR3 regions from RNA used iRepertoire nested multiplex PCR. TCRdb analysed the multiplex PCR reads with MiXCR anew, one entry per CDR3 protein. The data contain around 90,000 distinct CDR3 sequences, 35% to 50% of them seen just once; the ten biggest clones take up roughly two fifths. Regarding the study as a whole: Above-expected tissue-blood divergence occurred in all gliomas, most in low-grade ones.

This clonotype originated in a human donor with low-grade glioma or glioblastoma, undergoing nonglioma brain surgery, or in good health (not recorded which). Sequencing was performed on glioma tissue, nonneoplastic brain tissue, or PBMCs (not recorded which). V gene TRBV19 combines with J gene TRBJ2-7, with D possibly being TRBD1 (5 bases). Here the CDR3 reads CASSLTASSYEQYF. The CDR3 DNA is TGTGCCAGTAGTCTGACAGCCTCCTCATACGAGCAGTACTTC.